These 9 T cell receptor beta chains share one sample of origin, sequenced in a study of OX40 agonist ivuxolimab in advanced cancers. Generated by immunoSEQ multiplex PCR, the TCRdb table keeps only in-frame clones and is missing some. This sample has 55,000 to 90,000 clones; about four fifths occur once, and the top ten carry 1.1%. The starting material was CD4+ or CD8+ T cells sorted from blood, obtained in a trial of the OX40 agonist ivuxolimab. The receptors derive from an adult with an advanced solid tumor such as melanoma, head and neck, liver or kidney cancer.

The CDR3 here is CASSLVGGTTNEKLFF. For the CDR3, the DNA is TGCGCCAGCAGCTTGGTGGGCGGGACAACTAATGAAAAACTGTTTTTT. The chain carries TRBV5-1 and TRBJ1-4; no reliable D call. The CDR3 contains 16 residues. V lost 0 bases and J lost 0, with 9 bases in between. Germline CDR1 reads SGHRS; CDR2 reads YFSETQ. The full variable domain, its missing parts supplied by reference TRBV5-1 and TRBJ1-4, is KAGVTQTPRYLIKTRGQQVTLSCSPISGHRSVSWYQQTPGQGLQFLFEYFSETQRNKGNFPGRFSGRQFSNSRSEMNVSTLELGDSALYLCASSLVGGTTNEKLFFGSGTQLSVL.

This chain connects TRBV7-9 to TRBJ2-2; 8 bases are shared with TRBD1. Germline assignment: CDR1 SEHNR and CDR2 FQNEAQ (reference sequence). The J segment lost 3 bases and the V segment lost 5 bases, leaving 8 bases of the junction unmatched. This CDR3 is 16 amino acids long. CDR3 nucleotide sequence: TGTGCCAGCAGCCAGGACAGGGATGCGGACACCGGGGAGCTGTTTTTT. This gives the protein CASSQDRDADTGELFF.

Written as DNA, the CDR3 is TGTGCCAGTAGTATGCTCGCGGGGGGGGTCAATGAGCAGTTCTTC. This encodes CASSMLAGGVNEQFF. J is TRBJ2-1 and V is TRBV19; the match to TRBD2 covers 9 bases. Looked up from germline, CDR1 is LNHDA and CDR2 is SQIVND (reference sequence). The J segment lost 6 bases and the V segment lost 3 bases, leaving 6 bases of the junction unmatched. The CDR3 loop spans 15 amino acids.

The V call is TRBV27, the J call TRBJ2-2, with 8 bases aligning to TRBD2. V shed 1 base, J shed 5 bases, and the junction held 6 bases outside the gene matches. Per the germline V gene, CDR1 is MNHEY and CDR2 is SMNVEV (reference sequence). The CDR3 totals 16 residues. CDR3 nucleotide sequence: TGTGCCAGCAGTTTATGGGCGGGGGGAAGTACCGGGGAGCTGTTTTTT. Protein: CASSLWAGGSTGELFF.

The genes are TRBV6-5 and TRBJ2-3; 9 bases fit TRBD2. The V segment lost 2 bases and the J segment 6 bases; nucleotides outside the gene matches: 9. The germline V gene encodes CDR1 MNHEY and CDR2 SVGAGI. The CDR3 has 16 residues. The CDR3 reads CASSYTQAGGGDTQYF. The DNA for the CDR3 is TGTGCCAGCAGTTACACTCAAGCGGGGGGAGGGGATACGCAGTATTTT.

This clone was seen a few times. The DNA for the CDR3 is TGTGCCAGCAGTCTAAAGAACACTGAAGCTTTCTTT. This gives the protein CASSLKNTEAFF. V usage is TRBV6-6 and J usage is TRBJ1-1, with D hard to call. Trimming removed 5 bases from V and 1 base from J, with 5 bases in between. Germline CDR1 MNHNY, CDR2 SVGAGI (reference sequence). CDR3 length equals 12 residues.

The chain uses TRBV11-3 and TRBJ1-1, with D uncertain. The length of the CDR3 is 13 residues. Germline CDR1 is SGHNT and CDR2 is YENEEA. Trimming left V 4 bases short and J 8 bases short, with 14 bases between. CDR3 loop: CASSSENEREAFF. In nucleotides, the CDR3 is TGTGCCAGCAGCTCAGAAAATGAGAGAGAAGCTTTCTTT.

This clone appeared once. The V call is TRBV5-5, the J call TRBJ2-2; D uncertain. Between the trimmed V and J ends, which lost 1 base and 8 bases, there was a span of 15 bases. CDR3 length: 15 amino acids. Germline loops: CDR1 SGHKS, CDR2 YYEKEE (reference sequence). Here the CDR3 reads CASSLIDSPRGELFF. CDR3 nucleotides: TGTGCCAGCAGCTTGATAGACTCCCCTAGGGGGGAGCTGTTTTTT.

The CDR3, as DNA: TGTGCCAGCAGTCTCCCCCCGGGACAGGGGGCCAAAAACATTCAGTACTTC. Encoded protein: CASSLPPGQGAKNIQYF. The gene calls are TRBV28 and TRBJ2-4; 10 nucleotides line up with TRBD1. Germline CDR1 MDHEN, CDR2 SYDVKM. Trimming removed 5 bases from V and 1 base from J; junction bases left unmatched: 8. This CDR3 is built from 17 residues.